The clone carrying this T cell receptor (beta chain) showed up just once. V lost 0 bases to trimming and J lost 2 bases, with 6 bases between them. This CDR3 comprises 14 residues. Germline assignment: CDR1 SEHNR and CDR2 FQNEAQ (reference sequence). Clones were read by immunoSEQ multiplex PCR, and TCRdb kept only the in-frame ones, dropping some. The table shows approximately 17,000 clones, with about 89% occurring only once. The data derive from a study of control samples from healthy donors and cancer patients. This chain connects TRBV7-9 to TRBJ2-3; no clear D. This receptor was obtained from a man between 60 and 70 years old with head and neck cancer. Sample: PBMCs. The CDR3 nucleotides read TGTGCCAGCAGCTTAGCGGACCTCACAGATACGCAGTATTTT. Protein: CASSLADLTDTQYF. Based on the CDR3 plus reference TRBV7-9 and TRBJ2-3, the full variable domain is DTGVSQNPRHKITKRGQNVTFRCDPISEHNRLYWYRQTLGQGPEFLTYFQNEAQLEKSRLLSDRFSAERPKGSFSTLEIQRTEQGDSAMYLCASSLADLTDTQYFGPGTRLTVL.